The clone carrying this T cell receptor (beta chain) was seen at least ten times. These data are taken from a study of identical twins. TCRdb analysed the 5' RACE reads with MiXCR anew, one entry per CDR3 protein. The table records 140,000 to 150,000 distinct CDR3 sequences, around 3.5% of them present only once. The TCR comes from a man aged 18-30 years in good health. Sequencing was performed on memory T cells sorted from blood.

DNA for the CDR3: TGTGCCAGCAGCCACGAAGGTCAGCCCCAGCATTTT. Translation: CASSHEGQPQHF. The chain couples TRBV3-1 to TRBJ1-5; no firm D call. The CDR3 consists of 12 residues. The germline V gene has CDR1 LGHDT and CDR2 YNNKEL (reference sequence). Trimming took off 3 bases at V and 6 bases at J, with 6 bases between the two ends.